Reported below is one TCR beta chain. The antigen is not known. This entry belongs to a study of shared clonotypes between healthy human individuals. Background on the study: Each donor's CD4 naive and CD4 memory cells filled three plates apiece, CD8 naive two, and CD8 memory one. General study points: What naive subsets generally showed was a larger estimated richness than memory subsets showed.

The germline V gene has CDR1 SGHVS and CDR2 FQNEAQ. V lost 5 bases, J lost 3 bases, and 17 bases lay in between. The length of the CDR3 is 15 residues. It was roughly 210 ng DNA, approximately 28,000 T cell genomes, that sorted-subset replicate PCRs used. The protocol was immunoSEQ multiplex PCR, while the TCRdb copy is restricted to in-frame clones and leaves out a portion. The table has roughly 2.6 million clones, over 85% seen once. The receptor's source is a man between 18 and 29 years old in good health. Sample: naive CD4+ T cells sorted from blood. Subset denoted: CD45RA+ positively selected. The chain carries TRBV7-8 and TRBJ2-7; D is ambiguous. Written as DNA, the CDR3 is TGTGCCAGCAGCAACTACCCCCGGCAGAACTACGAGCAGTACTTC. The encoded protein is CASSNYPRQNYEQYF.